The 31 T cell receptor beta chains below were found in one sample sequenced in a study of blood T cell repertoires in COVID-19. The method was immunoSEQ multiplex PCR; TCRdb's version includes in-frame clones alone and lacks a portion of them. The table records about 220,000 clones, roughly 85% of them present only once. Sequenced sample: peripheral blood. These TCRs come from a man in his forties or fifties who had recovered from COVID-19.

The chain combines TRBV12-3 or TRBV12-4 with TRBJ1-2, with D perhaps matching TRBD1 (5 bases). This CDR3 has 12 amino acids. Trimming cost V 5 bases and J 3 bases, with 7 bases left between them. DNA of the CDR3: TGTGCCAGCAGTCAAGGGGACTATGGCTACACCTTC. This sequence encodes CASSQGDYGYTF.

This clone was detected only a few times. The V call is TRBV19, the J call TRBJ2-2; D ambiguous. This CDR3 is built from 10 residues. Trimming took off 8 bases at V and 7 bases at J, with 5 bases between the two ends. Per germline, CDR1 LNHDA and CDR2 SQIVND (reference sequence). This chain's CDR3 is CASFNGELFF. The DNA for the CDR3 is TGTGCCAGTTTTAACGGGGAGCTGTTTTTT.

J is TRBJ1-2 and V is TRBV28; 11 bases map to TRBD1. CDR3 size: 15 residues. V shed 6 bases, J shed 4 bases, and the junction held 7 bases outside the gene matches. Per the germline V gene, CDR1 is MDHEN and CDR2 is SYDVKM. In nucleotides, the CDR3 is TGTGCCAGCAGCCCCCGGACAGGGGGCACCTATGGCTACACCTTC. Encoded protein: CASSPRTGGTYGYTF.

The chain recombines TRBV11-2 with TRBJ1-4; 9 nucleotides agree with TRBD1. V shed 5 bases, J shed 1 base, and the junction held 5 bases outside the gene matches. This CDR3 has 16 residues. In germline, CDR1 is SGHAT, CDR2 FQNNGV. As DNA, the CDR3 is TGTGCCAGCAGCCCCCTGGACAGGGGAACTAATGAAAAACTGTTTTTT. Its protein product is CASSPLDRGTNEKLFF. The complete variable domain, with remaining parts taken from reference TRBV11-2 and TRBJ1-4, reads EAGVAQSPRYKIIEKRQSVAFWCNPISGHATLYWYQQILGQGPKLLIQFQNNGVVDDSQLPKDRFSAERLKGVDSTLKIQPAKLEDSAVYLCASSPLDRGTNEKLFFGSGTQLSVL.

The rearrangement joins TRBV27 to TRBJ1-1; D uncertain. V shed 3 bases and J shed 0 bases, with 8 bases lying between them. The CDR3 spans 14 residues. The germline gives CDR1 MNHEY, CDR2 SMNVEV (reference sequence). CDR3 bases: TGTGCCAGCAGTTTGTTAAGCATGAACACTGAAGCTTTCTTT. This gives the protein CASSLLSMNTEAFF.

This clone was detected only once. CDR3 in amino acids: CASSPQYQGAFEQYF. In nucleotides, the CDR3 is TGTGCCAGCAGCCCCCAGTATCAGGGGGCCTTCGAGCAGTACTTC. The J gene is TRBJ2-7, the V gene TRBV3-1 (or the pseudogene TRBV3-2); TRBD1 matches 8 bases. J lost 6 bases, V lost 4 bases, and 11 bases had no gene match. From germline, CDR1 is LGHDT and CDR2 YNNKEL (reference sequence). The CDR3 consists of 15 residues.

The chain is built from TRBV19 and TRBJ1-1; D is ambiguous. This CDR3 has 12 amino acids. Trimming cost V 3 bases and J 11 bases, with 13 bases left between them. The germline V gene encodes CDR1 LNHDA and CDR2 SQIVND (reference sequence). The chain's CDR3 is CASSIAGYDAFF. In DNA, the CDR3 is TGTGCCAGTAGTATTGCGGGGTACGACGCTTTCTTT.

This clone occurred a few times. The J gene is TRBJ2-1, the V gene TRBV4-1; 12 bases are shared with TRBD2. Germline assignment: CDR1 MGHRA and CDR2 YSYEKL. V shed 0 bases and J 5 bases; nucleotides not matched to a gene: 11. The CDR3 spans 19 residues. CDR3 bases: TGCGCCAGCAGCCAAGATAGAGCTAGCGGGAGGGCCCGGGACAATGAGCAGTTCTTC. Its translation: CASSQDRASGRARDNEQFF.

V gene TRBV27 combines with J gene TRBJ2-7; D may be TRBD2 (6 bases). Trimming pared 4 bases from V and 0 bases from J, leaving 16 bases between. CDR3 length: 16 amino acids. Germline CDR1 and CDR2: MNHEY and SMNVEV (reference sequence). CDR3: CASSSPRGTLSYEQYF. CDR3 nucleotides: TGTGCCAGCAGTTCCCCTCGCGGGACCCTCTCCTACGAGCAGTACTTC.

This clone was counted a single time. CDR3 DNA: TGTGCCAGCAGCCCCGGCGGTTTCGAGGCGAGAGGCGATACGCAGTATTTT. Its translation: CASSPGGFEARGDTQYF. The genes are TRBV4-2 and TRBJ2-3; D remains unclear. This CDR3 region has 17 residues. The germline V gene encodes CDR1 LGHNA and CDR2 YNFKEQ. The germline V and J ends were trimmed by 4 bases and 6 bases, with 23 bases remaining between them.

This rearrangement joins TRBV30 to TRBJ2-7; D is perhaps TRBD2 (6 bases). V lost 0 bases to trimming and J lost 2 bases, with 14 bases between them. Germline V lookup: CDR1 GTSNPN, CDR2 SVGIG (reference sequence). This CDR3 has 15 amino acids. CDR3 DNA sequence: TGTGCCTGGAGTGTACTGTGGCGGGACCCCTACGAGCAGTACTTC. Translated: CAWSVLWRDPYEQYF. Looking up the rest from reference TRBV30 and TRBJ2-7 gives the full variable domain: SQTIHQWPATLVQPVGSPLSLECTVEGTSNPNLYWYRQAAGRGLQLLFYSVGIGQISSEVPQNLSASRPQDRQFILSSKKLLLSDSGFYLCAWSVLWRDPYEQYFGPGTRLTVT.

CDR3 in amino acids: CASSLGHFTDEQYF. The CDR3 DNA reads TGTGCCAGCAGTTTAGGGCACTTCACCGACGAGCAGTACTTC. The chain has TRBV27 and TRBJ2-7; D uncertain. CDR3 length: 14 amino acids. The V and J ends lost 2 bases and 5 bases respectively, with 13 bases between them. Germline-derived CDR1 and CDR2 are MNHEY and SMNVEV (reference sequence).

The CDR3 reads CASSLAYQREQFF. In DNA, the CDR3 is TGTGCCAGCAGCTTAGCGTACCAGAGGGAGCAGTTCTTC. This chain connects TRBV7-2 to TRBJ2-1, with D hard to call. The germline V gene encodes CDR1 SGHTA and CDR2 FQGNSA. The CDR3 is made up of 13 amino acids. The ends were cut back, 0 bases at V and 10 bases at J, with 10 bases in the middle. Together with reference TRBV7-2 and TRBJ2-1, the CDR3 gives the full variable domain: GAGVSQSPSNKVTEKGKDVELRCDPISGHTALYWYRQSLGQGLEFLIYFQGNSAPDKSGLPSDRFSAERTGGSVSTLTIQRTQQEDSAVYLCASSLAYQREQFFGPGTRLTVL.

The V gene is TRBV27, the J gene TRBJ2-3; D is undetermined. The CDR3 runs to 16 residues. V was clipped by 0 bases and J by 1 base, with 11 bases between them. CDR1 is MNHEY and CDR2 is SMNVEV in the germline V gene (reference sequence). DNA for the CDR3: TGTGCCAGCAGTTTATCTCCCGCGGCGGGCACAGATACGCAGTATTTT. Amino acids: CASSLSPAAGTDTQYF.

In its sample, this clone was seen a few times. The chain carries TRBV6-6 and TRBJ1-5, with a weak D call TRBD1 (5 bases). CDR1 is MNHNY and CDR2 is SVGAGI in the germline V gene (reference sequence). CDR3 length: 14 amino acids. V lost 5 bases and J lost 7, with 15 bases in between. As DNA, the CDR3 is TGTGCCAGCAGTCCCGCGGGACCCCAGCAGCCCCAGCATTTT. It translates to CASSPAGPQQPQHF.

The chain combines TRBV27 with TRBJ1-1, with a tentative D call TRBD1 (5 bases). The germline CDR1 and CDR2 sequences are MNHEY and SMNVEV (reference sequence). The CDR3 runs to 15 residues. The V and J ends lost 6 bases and 1 base respectively, with 15 bases between them. This chain's CDR3 is CASSPLGAGNTEAFF. In nucleotides, the CDR3 is TGTGCCAGCAGCCCTCTAGGGGCAGGGAACACTGAAGCTTTCTTT.

V is TRBV21-1 and J is TRBJ1-1; the table's D call, TRBD1, was not checked against the DNA. TRBV21-1 constitutes a pseudogene. This CDR3 is built from 19 residues. The CDR3 spells CASSKYPRQGALGNTEAFF. In nucleotides, the CDR3 is TGTGCCAGCAGCAAATATCCGCGTCAGGGGGCTTTAGGGAACACTGAAGCTTTCTTT.

The genes are TRBV27 and TRBJ2-2; the match to TRBD2 covers 7 bases. The CDR3 totals 17 residues. CDR1 is MNHEY, CDR2 SMNVEV, per germline (reference sequence). V shed 6 bases and J 5 bases; nucleotides not matched to a gene: 15. CDR3 amino acids: CASRSTRGAGDTGELFF. DNA of the CDR3: TGTGCCAGCAGGTCAACGCGCGGGGCGGGAGATACCGGGGAGCTGTTTTTT.

This clone was counted between two and nine times. The V call is TRBV3-1 (or the pseudogene TRBV3-2), the J call TRBJ2-6; TRBD1 aligns across 8 bases. V was pared by 6 bases and J by 2 bases, with 3 bases of the junction left unmatched. The CDR3 is 15 amino acids. Germline V gene data show CDR1 as LGHDT and CDR2 as YNNKEL (reference sequence). The DNA for the CDR3 is TGTGCCAGCAGGAAGGACAGGGCTGGGGCCAACGTCCTGACTTTC. Translation: CASRKDRAGANVLTF.

V usage is TRBV6-1 and J usage is TRBJ1-1, with a weak D call TRBD1 (6 bases). Trimming cost V 6 bases and J 1 base, with 9 bases left between them. The CDR3 spans 13 residues. Germline V gene lookup returns CDR1 MNHNS and CDR2 SASEGT. CDR3 amino acids: CASRTGWNTEAFF. DNA of the CDR3: TGTGCCAGCAGAACAGGGTGGAACACTGAAGCTTTCTTT.

The rearrangement joins TRBV28 to TRBJ1-6; D is perhaps TRBD1 (6 bases). V was shortened by 6 bases and J by 5 bases, with 14 bases between the two germline ends. Germline V gene data show CDR1 as MDHEN and CDR2 as SYDVKM. The CDR3 consists of 15 residues. The CDR3 coding sequence is TGTGCCAGCAGACCCAGTAGGGGGAATAATTCACCCCTCCACTTT. It codes for CASRPSRGNNSPLHF.

This chain connects TRBV5-1 to TRBJ2-5; tentatively, D is TRBD2 (5 bases). V shed 5 bases and J shed 1 base, with 6 bases lying between them. This CDR3 has 12 amino acids. Germline CDR1 and CDR2: SGHRS and YFSETQ. CDR3 in DNA: TGCGCCAGCAGGAGCGGCCAAGAGACCCAGTACTTC. Amino acid sequence: CASRSGQETQYF.

This clone was counted a single time. The chain has TRBV6-5 and TRBJ2-5, with TRBD1 identical over 7 bases. The CDR3 extends over 13 amino acids. V lost 7 bases to trimming and J lost 4 bases; unmatched junction nucleotides: 6. Germline values: CDR1 MNHEY, CDR2 SVGAGI. CDR3 amino acids: CASKFTGVETQYF. The CDR3 DNA reads TGTGCCAGCAAATTCACAGGGGTAGAGACCCAGTACTTC.

This rearrangement joins TRBV19 to TRBJ2-1, with a possible D match to TRBD2 (6 bases). This CDR3 region has 13 residues. V dropped 6 bases and J dropped 9 bases, with 15 bases sitting between them. Germline lookup yields CDR1 LNHDA and CDR2 SQIVND (reference sequence). This chain's CDR3 is CASRDSGGTEQFF. CDR3 DNA: TGTGCCAGTAGGGATTCTGGCGGGACTGAGCAGTTCTTC.

The chain uses TRBV7-2 and TRBJ2-4; 8 nucleotides line up with TRBD2. This CDR3 has 16 residues. Unmatched junction bases numbered 6, after V lost 1 base and J lost 4 bases. Looked up from germline, CDR1 is SGHTA and CDR2 is FQGNSA. CDR3 in DNA: TGTGCCAGCAGCTTAGAAATAGCGGGAAGAAAAAACATTCAGTACTTC. This gives the protein CASSLEIAGRKNIQYF.

The CDR3 DNA reads as TGTGCCAGCAGCCCTGGGGGACAGGGCTATGGCTACACCTTC. This sequence encodes CASSPGGQGYGYTF. J is TRBJ1-2 and V is TRBV4-2, with TRBD1 matching 9 bases. The germline V gene encodes CDR1 LGHNA and CDR2 YNFKEQ. CDR3 size: 14 residues. The J segment lost 4 bases and the V segment lost 4 bases, leaving 4 bases of the junction unmatched.

The V call is TRBV24-1, the J call TRBJ2-2; TRBD1 aligns across 9 bases. V lost 7 bases, J lost 0 bases, and 2 bases stayed unmatched. Germline loops: CDR1 KGHDR, CDR2 SFDVKD. This CDR3 spans 15 amino acids. The CDR3 DNA is TGTGCCACCAGCTACAGGGGGCCGAACACCGGGGAGCTGTTTTTT. Translated: CATSYRGPNTGELFF.

Only one count was recorded for this clone. This sequence joins TRBV25-1 and TRBJ2-1; D uncertain. Trimming pared 6 bases from V and 6 bases from J, leaving 6 bases between. From germline, CDR1 is MGHDK and CDR2 SYGVNS. The CDR3 consists of 11 residues. CDR3 residues: CASRQINEQFF. The CDR3 DNA reads as TGTGCCAGCAGGCAGATCAATGAGCAGTTCTTC.

The chain uses TRBV19 and TRBJ2-7, with 10 bases lining up with TRBD2. Per germline, CDR1 LNHDA and CDR2 SQIVND (reference sequence). After removal of 4 bases from V and 3 bases from J, the junction contained 6 bases not matched to a gene. The CDR3 contains 15 residues. In nucleotides, the CDR3 is TGTGCCAGTAGTAAAATAGCGGGAGGTGTCTACGAGCAGTACTTC. It is translated as CASSKIAGGVYEQYF.

The chain joins TRBV28 to TRBJ2-3; no clear D. The CDR3 is 16 amino acids. Germline V gene lookup returns CDR1 MDHEN and CDR2 SYDVKM. Trimming cost V 6 bases and J 2 bases, with 18 bases left between them. CDR3 DNA sequence: TGTGCCAGCAGCCCGGCGGCTATCCAGTACACAGATACGCAGTATTTT. It codes for CASSPAAIQYTDTQYF.

The chain combines TRBV6-6 with TRBJ2-7; 8 bases match TRBD1. The V segment lost 5 bases and the J segment 3 bases; nucleotides outside the gene matches: 6. This CDR3 contains 14 residues. Germline CDR1 MNHNY, CDR2 SVGAGI (reference sequence). This CDR3 reads CASSPGQGRYEQYF. The DNA of the CDR3 is TGTGCCAGCAGTCCAGGACAGGGCCGCTACGAGCAGTACTTC.